A single sample is the source of the 8 T cell receptor beta chains below, sequenced in a study of cytomegalovirus exposure and HLA in healthy donors. With 60 Vbeta and 13 Jbeta primers, the PCR was carried out. The table came from immunoSEQ multiplex PCR; TCRdb's copy has only in-frame clones and leaves some out. The sample holds over 100,000 clones, approximately 78% seen once. The sequencing input was PBMCs. The origin of the receptors is a female donor in good health and CMV-seronegative.

The chain recombines TRBV4-1 with TRBJ1-3, with 7 bases lining up with TRBD1. The germline CDR1 and CDR2 sequences are MGHRA and YSYEKL. The CDR3 sequence is 15 residues long. J was trimmed by 7 bases and V by 0 bases; bases with no gene match: 6. The CDR3 sequence: CASSQEKGAGNTIYF. CDR3 DNA sequence: TGCGCCAGCAGCCAAGAGAAGGGGGCCGGTAACACCATATATTTT.

The chain joins TRBV7-8 to TRBJ2-5, with 9 nucleotides matching TRBD2. The germline gives CDR1 SGHVS, CDR2 FQNEAQ. V was pared by 8 bases and J by 2 bases, with 6 bases of the junction left unmatched. The CDR3 consists of 14 residues. CDR3 sequence reads: CASSRTSAQETQYF. CDR3 nucleotide sequence: TGTGCCAGCTCGCGGACTAGCGCTCAAGAGACCCAGTACTTC.

This clone was seen more than once but under ten times. V gene TRBV5-1 combines with J gene TRBJ2-1, with 9 bases that match TRBD2. Germline V gene sequence: CDR1 SGHRS, CDR2 YFSETQ. V lost 0 bases to trimming and J lost 8 bases; unmatched junction nucleotides: 15. The CDR3 contains 18 residues. The chain's CDR3 is CASSLAALAGGPDDEQFF. The CDR3 bases are TGCGCCAGCAGCTTGGCCGCGCTGGCGGGAGGGCCGGACGATGAGCAGTTCTTC.

The V gene is TRBV7-3, the J gene TRBJ2-3; 9 bases match TRBD2. With V trimmed by 5 bases and J by 3 bases, 3 bases remained unmatched. The CDR3 loop spans 14 amino acids. CDR1 is SGHTA, CDR2 FQGTGA, per germline. In nucleotides, the CDR3 is TGTGCCAGCAGCCGTCTAGCGGGAACAGATACGCAGTATTTT. Translated, it gives CASSRLAGTDTQYF.

This clone came up a few times. The chain is built from TRBV27 and TRBJ1-1; TRBD1 is a possible D gene (5 bases). The V and J ends lost 2 bases and 6 bases respectively, with 13 bases between them. The germline CDR1 and CDR2 sequences are MNHEY and SMNVEV (reference sequence). This CDR3 spans 14 amino acids. The CDR3 nucleotides read TGTGCCAGCAGTTTAGGAATAGGGGCCCCTGAAGCTTTCTTT. This gives the protein CASSLGIGAPEAFF.

V and J are TRBV5-4 and TRBJ2-7, with D tentatively TRBD2 (5 bases). The CDR3 is 13 amino acids. The V and J ends lost 4 bases and 6 bases respectively, with 14 bases between them. Germline CDR1 and CDR2: SGHNT and YYREEE (reference sequence). The CDR3, as DNA: TGTGCCAGCAGCCTCGCCGGGAAGCGCGAGCAGTACTTC. Amino acid sequence: CASSLAGKREQYF.

V gene TRBV29-1 combines with J gene TRBJ2-1; unclear D gene. The germline V gene has CDR1 SQVTM and CDR2 ANQGSEA. The V gene lost 7 bases and the J gene lost 0 bases, with 16 bases spanning the gap. The CDR3 covers 15 residues. The CDR3 protein is CSAAGHPGSYNEQFF. The CDR3, as DNA: TGCAGCGCCGCCGGTCATCCCGGCTCCTACAATGAGCAGTTCTTC.

With regard to this clone: One end of the junction is discordant with germline, which a read error may explain. The chain uses TRBV5-1 and TRBJ1-2; D not resolved. Germline CDR1 SGHRS, CDR2 YFSETQ. The CDR3 consists of 13 residues. The CDR3, as DNA: TGCGCCAGCTGCTTTTCGGGATACTATGGCTACACCTTC. It specifies CASCFSGYYGYTF.